This TCR beta chain was profiled in a study of CD8+ T cells in alopecia areata. Whole-study results and caveats: Sharing of TCRs across patients appeared less clear than in mice, possibly for HLA-related reasons. In lesional scalp, particularly from alopecia totalis/universalis, clonality was higher than in normal scalp.

Germline V gene data show CDR1 as LNHDA and CDR2 as SQIVND (reference sequence). The CDR3 sequence is 12 residues long. The V and J ends lost 6 bases and 6 bases respectively, with 9 bases between them. The researchers isolated CD4+ and CD8+ T cells from PBMCs by sorting. Reverse transcribed after extraction, RNA yielded cDNA as the sequencing template. The table came from immunoSEQ multiplex PCR; TCRdb's copy has only in-frame clones and leaves some out. The sample has about 140,000 clones; 50% to 60% are singletons. This clone appeared a few times. Its antigen is not known. The TCR sequence derives from a human donor in good health. Material for sequencing was CD4+ T cells sorted from blood. The V call is TRBV19, the J call TRBJ1-5, with D unresolved. CDR3 sequence (DNA): TGTGCCAGTAGCGTTAGCCCTCAGCCCCAGCATTTT. Amino acid sequence: CASSVSPQPQHF.